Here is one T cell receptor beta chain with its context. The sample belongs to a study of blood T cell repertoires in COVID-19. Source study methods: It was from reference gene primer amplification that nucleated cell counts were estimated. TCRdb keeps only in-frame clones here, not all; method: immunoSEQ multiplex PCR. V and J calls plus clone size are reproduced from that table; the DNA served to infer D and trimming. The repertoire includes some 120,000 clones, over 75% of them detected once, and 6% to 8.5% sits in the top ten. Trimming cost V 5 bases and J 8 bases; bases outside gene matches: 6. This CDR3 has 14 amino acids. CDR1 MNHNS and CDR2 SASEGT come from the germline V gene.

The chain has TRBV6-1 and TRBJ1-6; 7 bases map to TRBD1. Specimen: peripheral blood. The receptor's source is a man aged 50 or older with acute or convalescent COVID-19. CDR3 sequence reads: CASSRGQDYSPLHF. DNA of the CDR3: TGTGCCAGCAGTCGTGGACAGGACTATTCACCCCTCCACTTT.